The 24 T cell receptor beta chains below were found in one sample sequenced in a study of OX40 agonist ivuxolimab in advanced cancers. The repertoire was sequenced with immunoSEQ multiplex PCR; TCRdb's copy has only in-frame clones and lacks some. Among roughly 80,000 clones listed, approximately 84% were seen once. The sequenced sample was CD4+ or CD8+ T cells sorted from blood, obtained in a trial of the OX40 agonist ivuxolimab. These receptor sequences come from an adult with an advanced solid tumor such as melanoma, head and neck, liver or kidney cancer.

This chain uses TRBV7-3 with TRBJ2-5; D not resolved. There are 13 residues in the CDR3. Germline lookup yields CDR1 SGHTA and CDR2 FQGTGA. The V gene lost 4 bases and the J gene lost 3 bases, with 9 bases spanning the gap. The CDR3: CASSSGRKETQYF. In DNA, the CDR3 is TGTGCCAGCAGCTCCGGACGGAAAGAGACCCAGTACTTC.

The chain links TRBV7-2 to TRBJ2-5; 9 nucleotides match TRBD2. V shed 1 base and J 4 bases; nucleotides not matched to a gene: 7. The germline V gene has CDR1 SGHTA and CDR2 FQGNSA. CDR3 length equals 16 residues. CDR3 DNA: TGTGCCAGCAGCTTAGAGATGGCTAGCGGGGCAGAGACCCAGTACTTC. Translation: CASSLEMASGAETQYF.

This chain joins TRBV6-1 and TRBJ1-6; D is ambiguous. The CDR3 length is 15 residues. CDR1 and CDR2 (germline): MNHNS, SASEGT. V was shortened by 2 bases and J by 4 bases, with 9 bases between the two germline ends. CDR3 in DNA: TGTGCCAGCAGTGAATGGAACAGTTATAATTCACCCCTCCACTTT. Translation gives CASSEWNSYNSPLHF.

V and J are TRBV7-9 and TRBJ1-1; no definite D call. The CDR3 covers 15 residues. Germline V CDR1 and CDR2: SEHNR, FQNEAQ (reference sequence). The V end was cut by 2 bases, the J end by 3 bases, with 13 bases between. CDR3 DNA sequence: TGTGCCAGCAGCTTAACACTTTCCCCAGACACTGAAGCTTTCTTT. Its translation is CASSLTLSPDTEAFF.

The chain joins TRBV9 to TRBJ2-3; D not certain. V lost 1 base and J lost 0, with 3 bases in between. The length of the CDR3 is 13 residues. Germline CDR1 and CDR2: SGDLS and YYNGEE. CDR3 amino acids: CASSVSSTDTQYF. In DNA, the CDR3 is TGTGCCAGCAGCGTATCCAGCACAGATACGCAGTATTTT.

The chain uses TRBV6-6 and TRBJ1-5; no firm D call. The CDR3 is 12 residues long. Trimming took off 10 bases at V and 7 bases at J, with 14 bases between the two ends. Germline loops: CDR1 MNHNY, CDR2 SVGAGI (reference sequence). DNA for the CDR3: TGTGCCACTGGGGAATCGGAGCAGCCCCAGCATTTT. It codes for CATGESEQPQHF.

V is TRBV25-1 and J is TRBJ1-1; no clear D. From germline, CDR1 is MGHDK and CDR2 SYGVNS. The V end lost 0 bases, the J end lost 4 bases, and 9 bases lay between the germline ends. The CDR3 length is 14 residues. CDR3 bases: TGTGCCAGCAGTGAATATCAGGAGAGCACTGAAGCTTTCTTT. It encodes CASSEYQESTEAFF.

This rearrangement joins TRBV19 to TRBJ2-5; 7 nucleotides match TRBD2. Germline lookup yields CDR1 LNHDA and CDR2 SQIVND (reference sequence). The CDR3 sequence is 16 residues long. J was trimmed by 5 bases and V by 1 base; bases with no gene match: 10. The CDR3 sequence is CASSIASHSGRETQYF. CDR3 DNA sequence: TGTGCCAGTAGTATAGCCTCCCATAGCGGGCGGGAGACCCAGTACTTC.

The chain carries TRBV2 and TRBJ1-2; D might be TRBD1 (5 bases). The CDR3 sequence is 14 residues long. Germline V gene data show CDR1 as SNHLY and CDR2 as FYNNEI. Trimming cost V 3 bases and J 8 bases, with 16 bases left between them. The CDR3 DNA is TGTGCCAGCAGTGATTCTACAGGAAGAGGCGGCTACACCTTC. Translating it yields CASSDSTGRGGYTF.

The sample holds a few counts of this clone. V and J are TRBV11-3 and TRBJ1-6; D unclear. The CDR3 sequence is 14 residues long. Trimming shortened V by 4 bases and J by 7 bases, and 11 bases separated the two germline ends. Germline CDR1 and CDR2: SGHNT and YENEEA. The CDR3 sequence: CASSSGRSNSPLHF. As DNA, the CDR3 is TGTGCCAGCAGCTCGGGCCGTTCAAATTCACCCCTCCACTTT.

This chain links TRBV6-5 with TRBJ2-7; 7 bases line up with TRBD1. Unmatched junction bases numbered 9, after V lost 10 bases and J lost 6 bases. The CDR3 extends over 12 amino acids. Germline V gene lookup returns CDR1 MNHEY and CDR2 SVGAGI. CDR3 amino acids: CATTGKGGEQYF. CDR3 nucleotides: TGTGCCACGACAGGGAAAGGAGGCGAGCAGTACTTC.

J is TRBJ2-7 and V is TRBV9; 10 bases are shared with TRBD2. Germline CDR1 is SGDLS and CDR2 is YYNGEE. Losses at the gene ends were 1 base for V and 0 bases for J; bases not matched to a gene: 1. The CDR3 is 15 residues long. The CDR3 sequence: CASSVSGGASYEQYF. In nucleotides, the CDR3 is TGTGCCAGCAGCGTAAGCGGGGGGGCCTCCTACGAGCAGTACTTC.

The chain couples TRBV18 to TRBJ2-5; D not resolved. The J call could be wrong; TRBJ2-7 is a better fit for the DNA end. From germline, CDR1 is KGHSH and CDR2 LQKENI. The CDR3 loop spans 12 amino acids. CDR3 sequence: CASSGDSYEQYF. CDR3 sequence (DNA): TGTGCCAGCTCAGGGGATTCCTACGAGCAGTACTTC.

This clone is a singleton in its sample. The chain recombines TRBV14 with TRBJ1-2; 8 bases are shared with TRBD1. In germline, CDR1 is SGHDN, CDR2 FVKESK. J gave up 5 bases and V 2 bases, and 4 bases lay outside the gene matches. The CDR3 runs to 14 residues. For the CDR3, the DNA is TGTGCCAGCAGCCAAATTGACAGGGGTTATGGCTACACCTTC. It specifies CASSQIDRGYGYTF.

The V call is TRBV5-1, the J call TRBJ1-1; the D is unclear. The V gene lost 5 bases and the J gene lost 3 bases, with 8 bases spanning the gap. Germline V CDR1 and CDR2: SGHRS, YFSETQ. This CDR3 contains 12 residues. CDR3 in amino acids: CASRDQDTEAFF. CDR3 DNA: TGCGCCAGCAGAGACCAGGACACTGAAGCTTTCTTT.

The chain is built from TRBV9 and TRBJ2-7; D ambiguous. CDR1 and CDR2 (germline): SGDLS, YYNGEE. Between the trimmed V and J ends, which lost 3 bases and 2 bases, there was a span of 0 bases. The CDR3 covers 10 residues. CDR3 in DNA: TGTGCCAGCAGCGCCTACGAGCAGTACTTC. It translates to CASSAYEQYF.

As DNA, the CDR3 is TGCGCCAGCAGCCAAGACACTAGCGGGAGGAGGCGCAATGAGCAGTTCTTC. As protein: CASSQDTSGRRRNEQFF. This rearrangement joins TRBV4-3 to TRBJ2-1; 12 bases agree with TRBD2. The CDR3 consists of 17 residues. V lost 0 bases, J lost 6 bases, and 6 bases stayed unmatched. From germline, CDR1 is LGHNA and CDR2 YSLEER.

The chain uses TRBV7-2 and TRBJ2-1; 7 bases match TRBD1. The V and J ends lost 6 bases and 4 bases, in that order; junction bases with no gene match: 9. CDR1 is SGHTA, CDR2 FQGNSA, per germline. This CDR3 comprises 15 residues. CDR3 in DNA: TGTGCCAGCAGGTTAACCGGGACAGATTACAATGAGCAGTTCTTC. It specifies CASRLTGTDYNEQFF.

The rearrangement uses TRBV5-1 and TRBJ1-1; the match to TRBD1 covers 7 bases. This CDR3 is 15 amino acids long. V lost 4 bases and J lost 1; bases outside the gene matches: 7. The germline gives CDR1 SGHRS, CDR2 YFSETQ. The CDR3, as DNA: TGCGCCAGCAGCCAAAGGGGGCAGGGGAACACTGAAGCTTTCTTT. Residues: CASSQRGQGNTEAFF.

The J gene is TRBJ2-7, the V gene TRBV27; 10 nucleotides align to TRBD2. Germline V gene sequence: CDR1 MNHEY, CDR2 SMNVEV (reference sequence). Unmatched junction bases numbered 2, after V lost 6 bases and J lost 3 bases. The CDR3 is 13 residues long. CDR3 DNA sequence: TGTGCCAGCAGACTAGCGGGAAGCTACGAGCAGTACTTC. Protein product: CASRLAGSYEQYF.

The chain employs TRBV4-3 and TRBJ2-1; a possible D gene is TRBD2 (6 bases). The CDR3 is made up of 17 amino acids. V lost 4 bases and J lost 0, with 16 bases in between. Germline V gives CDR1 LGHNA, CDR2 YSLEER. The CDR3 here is CASSRSSSASSYNEQFF. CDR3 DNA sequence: TGCGCCAGCAGCCGCTCCTCTAGCGCTAGCTCCTACAATGAGCAGTTCTTC.

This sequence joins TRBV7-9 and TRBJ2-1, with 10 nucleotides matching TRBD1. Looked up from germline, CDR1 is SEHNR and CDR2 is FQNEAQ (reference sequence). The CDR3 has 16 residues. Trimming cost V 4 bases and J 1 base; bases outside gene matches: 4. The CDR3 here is CASSSMDRGSYNEQFF. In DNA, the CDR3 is TGTGCCAGCAGCTCGATGGACAGGGGGTCCTACAATGAGCAGTTCTTC. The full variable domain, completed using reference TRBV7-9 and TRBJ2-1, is DTGVSQNPRHKITKRGQNVTFRCDPISEHNRLYWYRQTLGQGPEFLTYFQNEAQLEKSRLLSDRFSAERPKGSFSTLEIQRTEQGDSAMYLCASSSMDRGSYNEQFFGPGTRLTVL.

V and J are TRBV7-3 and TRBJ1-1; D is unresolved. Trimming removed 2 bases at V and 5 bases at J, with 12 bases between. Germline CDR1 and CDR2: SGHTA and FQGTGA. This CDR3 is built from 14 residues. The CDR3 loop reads CASSLAGSSTEAFF. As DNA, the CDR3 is TGTGCCAGCAGCTTAGCGGGCAGTTCGACTGAAGCTTTCTTT.

CDR3 in amino acids: CASSQEPYGGGGRDYTQYF. CDR3 DNA sequence: TGCGCCAGCAGCCAAGAGCCCTACGGCGGGGGCGGGAGGGATTATACGCAGTATTTT. This chain connects TRBV4-1 to TRBJ2-3, with 9 nucleotides matching TRBD2. The germline CDR1 and CDR2 sequences are MGHRA and YSYEKL. The CDR3 consists of 19 residues. With V trimmed by 0 bases and J by 7 bases, 17 bases remained unmatched.